This T cell receptor beta chain was identified in a study of shared clonotypes between healthy human individuals. Remarks on this clone: This same CDR3 is encoded by further DNA sequences in the sample.

The assay was immunoSEQ multiplex PCR, and TCRdb's table has in-frame clones only and misses some. The sample holds about 2.5 million clones, 85% to 95% seen once. The CDR3 is made up of 15 amino acids. Per germline, CDR1 SGHNT and CDR2 YENEEA. The trim removed 1 base at V and 4 bases at J, leaving 3 bases unmatched. V usage is TRBV11-3 and J usage is TRBJ2-1, with TRBD1 identical over 8 bases. This sequence originates from a young man in good health. Some clones in this sample may be carry-over from other donors' samples. Sequenced input: naive CD4+ T cells from PBMCs. Subset: CD45RA+ positively selected. The CDR3 coding sequence is TGTGCCAGCAGCTTAGGACAGGGGTCGTACAATGAGCAGTTCTTC. Protein: CASSLGQGSYNEQFF.